This record looks at one T cell receptor beta chain sequence and its context. Its antigen remains unknown. The data were obtained in a study of OX40 agonist ivuxolimab in advanced cancers. Study-wide background: Averaging 60 years in age, with a range of roughly 20 to 80, the cohort was around 85% male. Overall study findings and caveats: Still undetermined is the antigen specificity of the expanded peripheral T cells.

Patients who had autoimmune disease history or got systemic immunosuppression were left out. Peripheral blood came from all dose cohorts at three timepoints. Germline V CDR1 and CDR2: KGHSH, LQKENI. CDR3 length: 16 amino acids. V lost 3 bases, J lost 6 bases, and 20 bases lay in between. The data were produced by immunoSEQ multiplex PCR, yet TCRdb's version contains in-frame clones alone and is incomplete. The table includes 70,000 to 80,000 clones, around nine tenths detected once. The sequence was obtained from an adult with an advanced solid tumor such as melanoma, head and neck, liver or kidney cancer. The chain couples TRBV18 to TRBJ1-1; perhaps TRBD1 as D (5 bases). The sequences come from CD4+ or CD8+ T cells sorted from blood, collected in a trial of the OX40 agonist ivuxolimab. CDR3 amino acids: CASSPNRAAGGAEAFF. The CDR3 DNA reads as TGTGCCAGCTCACCGAACCGGGCCGCAGGAGGGGCTGAAGCTTTCTTT.